These T cell receptor beta chains were read from a single sample in a study of shared clonotypes between healthy human individuals. Measured with immunoSEQ multiplex PCR; TCRdb has only the in-frame clones, and not every one. The sample has under 1,900,000 clones, 98% to 99% seen once. The sequencing sample was made of naive CD4+ T cells sorted from blood. The receptors shown here come from a man aged 25-45 years in good health. The CDR3 runs from the conserved cysteine through the conserved F or W. The order of the fields is V gene, clone size, J gene, D gene, CDR3 protein. D genes are given only for firm matches. Clone size is given for some rows only: seen once, a few or many times, or a class if the clone is expanded.

V gene: TRBV5-1; clone size: NA; J gene: TRBJ2-2; D gene: NA; CDR3 protein: CASSFTAPYGELFF
V gene: TRBV6-1; clone size: NA; J gene: TRBJ2-1; D gene: TRBD2; CDR3 protein: CASSGAGVFYNEQFF
V gene: TRBV7-8; clone size: NA; J gene: TRBJ2-7; D gene: NA; CDR3 protein: CASSLPTGRQYF
V gene: TRBV4-1; clone size: NA; J gene: TRBJ2-3; D gene: NA; CDR3 protein: CASSQVAGSTDTQYF
V gene: TRBV27; clone size: once; J gene: TRBJ1-1; D gene: NA; CDR3 protein: CASSLWGETEAFF
V gene: TRBV10-2; clone size: NA; J gene: TRBJ1-5; D gene: NA; CDR3 protein: CASSDTQVSVYSNQPQHF
V gene: TRBV28; clone size: NA; J gene: TRBJ2-4; D gene: NA; CDR3 protein: CASSSPPAHIQYF
V gene: TRBV29-1; clone size: NA; J gene: TRBJ1-2; D gene: TRBD1; CDR3 protein: CSVMDRGSYGYTF
V gene: TRBV10-1; clone size: NA; J gene: TRBJ2-3; D gene: NA; CDR3 protein: CASSELGVTDTQYF
V gene: TRBV18; clone size: NA; J gene: TRBJ2-6; D gene: NA; CDR3 protein: CASSPLGSSGANVLTF
V gene: TRBV9; clone size: NA; J gene: TRBJ2-3; D gene: NA; CDR3 protein: CASSVGLTDTQYF
V gene: TRBV6-4; clone size: NA; J gene: TRBJ2-5; D gene: NA; CDR3 protein: CASSKEGGSQETQYF
V gene: TRBV29-1; clone size: NA; J gene: TRBJ2-1; D gene: TRBD2; CDR3 protein: CSVVGGSGINEQFF
V gene: TRBV6-1; clone size: NA; J gene: TRBJ2-4; D gene: TRBD1; CDR3 protein: CASSRQGVAKNIQYF
V gene: TRBV5-1; clone size: NA; J gene: TRBJ2-7; D gene: TRBD2; CDR3 protein: CASSPVPAGRGTYEQYF
V gene: TRBV7-9; clone size: NA; J gene: TRBJ1-1; D gene: NA; CDR3 protein: CASPGNTEAFF
V gene: TRBV5-1; clone size: NA; J gene: TRBJ1-3; D gene: NA; CDR3 protein: CASSVQGEENTIYF
V gene: TRBV9; clone size: NA; J gene: TRBJ2-3; D gene: NA; CDR3 protein: CASSTSGGTDTQYF
V gene: TRBV19; clone size: NA; J gene: TRBJ2-5; D gene: NA; CDR3 protein: CGTSIQETQYF
V gene: TRBV11-3; clone size: NA; J gene: TRBJ2-1; D gene: TRBD2; CDR3 protein: CASSTSSGSNDNEQFF
V gene: TRBV29-1; clone size: once; J gene: TRBJ1-1; D gene: NA; CDR3 protein: CSVVYGYTEAFF
V gene: TRBV4-3; clone size: NA; J gene: TRBJ2-7; D gene: NA; CDR3 protein: CASSQVVRRQASSYEQYF
V gene: TRBV19; clone size: NA; J gene: TRBJ2-1; D gene: NA; CDR3 protein: CASTFGSNYNEQFF
V gene: TRBV5-1; clone size: NA; J gene: TRBJ2-2; D gene: TRBD1; CDR3 protein: CASSLETGAGTGELFF
V gene: TRBV5-1; clone size: NA; J gene: TRBJ1-2; D gene: TRBD1; CDR3 protein: CASSFSRDSYGYTF
V gene: TRBV19; clone size: NA; J gene: TRBJ1-5; D gene: TRBD1; CDR3 protein: CASSTPRQGTNNQPQHF
V gene: TRBV6-1; clone size: NA; J gene: TRBJ2-3; D gene: NA; CDR3 protein: CASSRPTDTQYF
V gene: TRBV18; clone size: NA; J gene: TRBJ2-3; D gene: TRBD1; CDR3 protein: CASSPKRDRGDTDTQYF
V gene: TRBV5-4; clone size: NA; J gene: TRBJ2-7; D gene: NA; CDR3 protein: CASSSGIYEQYF
V gene: TRBV15; clone size: NA; J gene: TRBJ2-7; D gene: TRBD1; CDR3 protein: CATSRNDRANEQYF
V gene: TRBV5-5; clone size: NA; J gene: TRBJ2-7; D gene: NA; CDR3 protein: CASSPTPGVEYF
V gene: TRBV28; clone size: NA; J gene: TRBJ2-1; D gene: NA; CDR3 protein: CASSTGVYNEQFF
V gene: TRBV9; clone size: NA; J gene: TRBJ1-5; D gene: NA; CDR3 protein: CASSVAGVGQPQHF
V gene: TRBV6-4; clone size: NA; J gene: TRBJ2-5; D gene: TRBD1; CDR3 protein: CASSPVTGDHQETQYF
V gene: TRBV19; clone size: NA; J gene: TRBJ2-7; D gene: TRBD2; CDR3 protein: CASTPRLANLYEQYF
V gene: TRBV5-1; clone size: NA; J gene: TRBJ2-7; D gene: NA; CDR3 protein: CASSSGRRDEQYF
V gene: TRBV13; clone size: NA; J gene: TRBJ1-1; D gene: TRBD1; CDR3 protein: CASSLPDRDDTEAFF
V gene: TRBV27; clone size: NA; J gene: TRBJ1-2; D gene: NA; CDR3 protein: CASSSTANYGYTF
V gene: TRBV27; clone size: once; J gene: TRBJ1-5; D gene: NA; CDR3 protein: CASSFIGRGGSQPQHF
V gene: TRBV7-2; clone size: NA; J gene: TRBJ2-7; D gene: TRBD1; CDR3 protein: CASSRTGLSYEQYF
V gene: TRBV30; clone size: NA; J gene: TRBJ2-2; D gene: NA; CDR3 protein: CAWSVSASAGELFF
V gene: TRBV19; clone size: NA; J gene: TRBJ1-5; D gene: NA; CDR3 protein: CASSITRGSNQPQHF
V gene: TRBV5-6; clone size: NA; J gene: TRBJ2-1; D gene: NA; CDR3 protein: CASSNQGDFGGQFF
V gene: TRBV5-4; clone size: NA; J gene: TRBJ1-1; D gene: NA; CDR3 protein: CASSQAAGTLTEAFF
V gene: TRBV27; clone size: NA; J gene: TRBJ1-2; D gene: TRBD1; CDR3 protein: CASSLFPSGTGGNGYTF
V gene: TRBV5-1; clone size: NA; J gene: TRBJ1-1; D gene: NA; CDR3 protein: CASSLAGRTEAFF
V gene: TRBV6-5; clone size: NA; J gene: TRBJ2-7; D gene: NA; CDR3 protein: CASSNQPTFSYEQYF
V gene: TRBV19; clone size: NA; J gene: TRBJ1-5; D gene: NA; CDR3 protein: CASSIYSDQPQHF
V gene: TRBV20-1; clone size: NA; J gene: TRBJ2-5; D gene: NA; CDR3 protein: CSARTEETQYF